This TCR beta chain was found in a study of cytomegalovirus exposure and HLA in healthy donors (dated by TCRdb to 2016 to 2017). For the study in its entirety: An earlier analysis of several hundred of the donors reported approximately 270 Gb of sequence data and some 120 million unique TCR beta sequences from about 200 million T cells. An earlier analysis of around 540 of the donors applied high-throughput TCR beta sequencing to assess whether each TCR beta V gene segment acted as functional or pseudogenic. The later analysis used no new phenotypic data to find candidate immune exposures, relying instead on TCR beta sequences and their occurrence across donors. Roughly 300 gigabases of sequencing data and 75 million to 85 million unique TCR sequences made up an early release that covered around 640 HLA-typed donors. Of the 350 to 400 genotyped donors, 65% to 90% fell in the genetic ancestry cluster associated with self-reported Caucasian donors. The T cell repertoires of some 700 subjects were profiled by immunosequencing and related to cytomegalovirus serostatus. All discovery cohort repertoires had been generated on a single sequencing platform. Donor age, sex, ethnicity and CMV serostatus were collected together with the repertoire data. Among 300 to 450 genotyped donors of the cohort, an average of roughly 240,000 unique TCR beta nucleotide sequences were sequenced per donor, roughly 20% of them non-productive. To predict cytomegalovirus infection status, the study brought together high-throughput TCR immunosequencing, statistical association of individual TCRs with disease status, and machine learning. A later genetic analysis took genome-wide SNP genotypes for about three fifths of the 666 donors and used that subset as a discovery cohort. The study aimed to test whether signatures of past pathogen exposure could be identified by cataloging public T cell receptors. Class I and class II HLA loci were covered by the typing at four-digit resolution. In a later analysis, previously published TCR beta repertoires from several hundred donors were re-analyzed and high-resolution HLA genotyping was added so that TCR occurrence patterns could be studied. The number of typed donors differed by locus: about 620-630 for A, B, C, DRB1 and DQB1; approximately 520 for DQA1; some 590 for DPA1; and roughly 470 for DPB1. Four to six DR-DQ haplotypes were handled as single units for association and clustering, since linkage in the cohort was strong. Along with the approximately 620-subject first cohort, a separate validation cohort of over a hundred different subjects was used. General findings and caveats noted by the study authors: Most TCR sequences were seen in very few donors, while some public TCRs were found in many individuals. The study gave a list of under 200 TCR beta chains associated with cytomegalovirus. A few of the identified cytomegalovirus-associated TCR beta chains were confirmed in vitro to be specific for cytomegalovirus antigens. Seventeen rarely observed V segments, including chromosome 9 orphons, were excluded from the earlier analysis of almost 600 of the donors because counts were too low. The authors suggested that the approach could potentially be generalized to other disease states and immunological phenotypes. In a later analysis, HLA-associated TCR beta chains showed more clonal expansion and lower generation probabilities than non-associated chains that were equally common. A group of highly shared sequence variants was considered likely to be a technical artifact of the sequencing pipeline. Presence/absence analyses assumed roughly uniform sequencing depth across donors, an assumption that may not hold. Linkage disequilibrium might explain the correlated functional status among segregating V segments, but an unknown experimental factor could not be excluded. In a later analysis, most CMV-associated TCR beta chains were found to appear HLA-restricted, with HLA associations seemingly driven largely by CMV exposure. In an earlier analysis of 450 to 750 of the donors, most TCR beta V segments appeared in productive rearrangements about 87% or about 30% of the time, broadly matching IMGT annotations. In a later genetic analysis, fewer N-insertions in productive TCRs were reported among donors in an Asian-associated ancestry cluster than the roughly 700-donor mean. Only TCR beta chains were sequenced in this cohort, and the absence of alpha or paired-chain data limited detectable features. When HLA alleles, especially DR and DQ, strongly co-occurred, attributing TCR associations to individual alleles was difficult. In both the original and validation cohorts, the classifier was reported to diagnose cytomegalovirus status with high specificity and sensitivity. A further reported finding was that TCR beta sequences accurately predicted the HLA-A and HLA-B alleles for most subjects in the first cohort. An association between a missense DCLRE1C variant and V-gene and J-gene trimming of TCR beta chains was found in a later genetic analysis and replicated in an independent cohort. Immune exposure information for the cohort was limited to CMV serostatus. HLA typing was unavailable for some donors at each locus, so association tests used only the typed subset. According to a later analysis, TCR association rates differed among HLA loci, with DRB1 alleles showing the most associated TCRs and HLA-C alleles showing the fewest. At a false discovery rate of 0.05, a later analysis linked fewer than 20,000 TCR beta sequences to specific HLA alleles. Some IMGT-functional V segments, including TRBV6-2 and TRBV6-3, could not be told apart with the 87-base-pair reads, so those segments were excluded. In a later analysis, several top co-occurrence clusters were reported to appear linked to parvovirus B19, influenza, CMV and Epstein-Barr virus.

Libraries were made using the immunoSEQ multiplex PCR assay. A mixture of 60 forward primers for TCR Vbeta segments and 13 reverse primers for TCR Jbeta segments was used in the multiplex PCR. The CDR3 region of rearranged TCR beta genes was amplified from genomic DNA by a multiplex PCR assay. Amplified TCR beta libraries were sequenced as 87-base-pair reads on the Illumina HiSeq System. In the source study's methods: In a later analysis, some 80 million unique TCR beta chains were counted across the approximately 670 repertoires, and roughly 11 million of these chains were shared by at least two donors. Raw reads were error-corrected and collapsed into unique sequences by a nearest-neighbor algorithm in which closely related sequences were merged to remove PCR and sequencing errors. V, D and J gene segments were assigned by aligning CDR3 sequences to IMGT reference sequences. For a sequence to be retained, a match of at least six nucleotides was required to both a V gene segment and a J gene segment. Rearrangements were classified as productive when the CDR3 lacked stop codons and remained in frame with V and J, and all other rearrangements were classified as non-productive. Following IMGT convention, CDR3 was defined as the stretch from the second conserved V-encoded cysteine to the conserved J-encoded phenylalanine. The earlier analysis of some 550 of the donors excluded any sequence lacking an unambiguous match to a single V gene segment. In an earlier analysis of 450 to 700 of the donors, V segments were called functional above 56.7% productive rearrangements and were called segregating when the between-donor standard deviation exceeded 5%. A statistical classification framework was developed to diagnose cytomegalovirus status using the catalog of TCR beta chain sequences. In a later analysis, TCR nucleotide sequences were compared against IMGT/GENE-DB human TR gene sequences so that V and J genes could be assigned. Using the TCRdist pipeline, a later analysis assigned CDR3 sequences along with most-parsimonious VDJ recombination scenarios. In a later analysis, each TCR beta chain was defined by its CDR3 amino acid sequence together with its V-gene family, and reads lacking a unique V-gene family were excluded. In a later analysis, approximately 590 highly shared, low-generation-probability nucleotide sequences were removed to address suspected cross-contamination and a sequencing artifact. In a later analysis, a clonal expansion index was calculated for each public chain from normalized within-repertoire ranks of inferred template counts. A later analysis computed generation probabilities with a VDJ recombination model fitted to out-of-frame rearrangements, and checked the results against IGoR. A later analysis scored TCR-TCR, TCR-HLA and TCR-CMV co-occurrence with hypergeometric tests, applying a repertoire-size bias correction to TCR pairs. A later analysis estimated false discovery rates by permuting HLA or CMV assignments 20 times. In a later analysis, co-occurring TCRs were grouped using DBSCAN, with TCRdist sequence similarity added in when clustering inside HLA-allele-positive subsets. Repertoires with fewer than 30,000 or more than 120,000 public chains were left out of co-occurrence clustering, as were about five repertoires with anomalous nucleotide sharing. What TCRdb holds here is the immuneACCESS table cut down to in-frame rearrangements. Part of the clones is not present; checked against another copy, under half of the missing clones reflect an unresolved V gene, and the others are unexplained. The D gene and trimming were derived from the DNA, and the V and J assignments and clone size from that table. This sample has about 130,000 clones in its table, and 65% to 80% of those were observed once. Approximately 1.7% of the sample goes to the ten largest clones.

This clone was seen only a few times. Its antigen has not been determined. Base qualities were left out, and no much larger clone turns up one base away. The cohort comprised some 730 healthy bone marrow donors. All cohort members were sampled while nominally healthy, although unrecorded immune exposures were likely present. Of the roughly 670 cohort members, 250 to 300 had a positive CMV serostatus and about 350 had a negative one, while no CMV serostatus was recorded for the donor. Every donor gave a peripheral blood sample, and the peripheral blood mononuclear cells from that sample were used for TCR beta sequencing. Genomic DNA extraction from the blood cell samples was performed with the Qiagen DNeasy Blood Extraction Kit. Looking up the germline V gene (reference sequence) yields CDR1 DFQATT and CDR2 SNEGSKA. From cysteine to phenylalanine, the CDR3 is 11 amino acids long. Solely the CDR3 DNA is kept, with 33 bases framed from the first base.

The clonotype originates from a human donor in good health. Recombination joined TRBV20-1 with TRBJ1-2; TRBD1 aligns with 8 central bases. Sequences were obtained from PBMCs. Here the CDR3 is given as CTAGGNYGYTF. The DNA reads as follows: TGCACCGCAGGGGGCAACTATGGCTACACCTTC.